The next 21 T cell receptor beta chains were all read from a single sample in a study of blood T cell repertoires in COVID-19. Assay: immunoSEQ multiplex PCR; the TCRdb copy retains only in-frame clones and omits some. This sample yields some 340,000 clones, of which 85% are seen a single time; 3.6% belongs to the top ten. The sample taken for sequencing was peripheral blood. Source of these receptors: a woman younger than 35 with acute or convalescent COVID-19.

This chain uses TRBV5-5 with TRBJ2-5, with 8 nucleotides matching TRBD2. Germline values: CDR1 SGHKS, CDR2 YYEKEE (reference sequence). The ends lost 4 bases at V and 4 bases at J; junction bases unmatched: 6. The CDR3 has 14 residues. DNA of the CDR3: TGTGCCAGCAGCCTATTAGCGGGGCTAGAGACCCAGTACTTC. It codes for CASSLLAGLETQYF.

The rearrangement uses TRBV5-1 and TRBJ1-1; no clear D. The germline gives CDR1 SGHRS, CDR2 YFSETQ. This CDR3 has 14 residues. V shed 3 bases and J shed 1 base, with 10 bases lying between them. As DNA, the CDR3 is TGCGCCAGCAGCTCCCCGGTTACGAACACTGAAGCTTTCTTT. Translating gives CASSSPVTNTEAFF. Using reference TRBV5-1 and TRBJ1-1 for the parts outside the CDR3, the full variable domain is KAGVTQTPRYLIKTRGQQVTLSCSPISGHRSVSWYQQTPGQGLQFLFEYFSETQRNKGNFPGRFSGRQFSNSRSEMNVSTLELGDSALYLCASSSPVTNTEAFFGQGTRLTVV.

CDR3 DNA: TGTGCCAGCAATTCAGGGTCCACTGAAGCTTTCTTT. Protein product: CASNSGSTEAFF. This sequence joins TRBV19 and TRBJ1-1; D may be TRBD1 (5 bases). The V gene's germline CDR1 is LNHDA and CDR2 SQIVND (reference sequence). The CDR3 length is 12 residues. V was cut by 9 bases and J by 4 bases, with 12 bases left in between.

The chain is built from TRBV4-1 and TRBJ2-7; D perhaps matches TRBD2 (5 bases). CDR1 is MGHRA, CDR2 YSYEKL, per germline. This CDR3 is built from 15 residues. The V gene lost 0 bases and the J gene lost 3 bases, with 12 bases spanning the gap. The CDR3 region has the DNA TGCGCCAGCAGCCAAGATGAGGGTTCAGGCTACGAGCAGTACTTC. It encodes CASSQDEGSGYEQYF.

The gene calls are TRBV5-1 and TRBJ2-2, with D uncertain. Germline CDR1 and CDR2: SGHRS and YFSETQ. CDR3 length: 13 residues. Trimming removed 4 bases from V and 2 bases from J, with 6 bases in between. CDR3 DNA sequence: TGCGCCAGCAGCAAAACTAACACCGGGGAGCTGTTTTTT. Residues: CASSKTNTGELFF.

The genes are TRBV5-4 and TRBJ1-1, with D possibly being TRBD1 (5 bases). Germline V gene sequence: CDR1 SGHNT, CDR2 YYREEE (reference sequence). The CDR3 runs to 14 residues. Trimming left V 6 bases short and J 1 base short, with 13 bases between. In DNA, the CDR3 is TGTGCCAGCAACCCCGTCGGGGGGAACACTGAAGCTTTCTTT. The encoded protein is CASNPVGGNTEAFF.

The CDR3 is CASSELGRGDSPLHF. The DNA for the CDR3 is TGTGCCAGCAGTGAATTGGGCAGGGGGGATTCACCCCTCCACTTT. V and J are TRBV25-1 and TRBJ1-6, with 7 positions matching TRBD1. V gave up 1 base and J gave up 8 bases; unmatched junction bases: 5. Germline CDR1 reads MGHDK; CDR2 reads SYGVNS. This CDR3 has 15 amino acids.

The chain has TRBV21-1 and TRBJ1-4; the table's D call TRBD1 went unverified against the DNA. TRBV21-1 is recorded as a pseudogene. This CDR3 is built from 17 residues. The CDR3 region is CASSKGKLGQSNEKLFF. The CDR3 bases are TGTGCCAGCAGCAAAGGGAAGTTGGGACAGTCTAATGAAAAACTGTTTTTT.

This clone was counted a few times. This rearrangement joins TRBV5-1 to TRBJ2-7, with 9 bases identical to TRBD1. Germline loops: CDR1 SGHRS, CDR2 YFSETQ. J gave up 2 bases and V 6 bases, and 9 bases lay outside the gene matches. The length of the CDR3 is 15 residues. The CDR3 sequence is CASKILQGAAYEQYF. CDR3 nucleotide sequence: TGCGCCAGCAAAATTTTACAGGGGGCGGCCTACGAGCAGTACTTC.

The rearrangement joins TRBV24-1 to TRBJ1-6, with D unresolved. The V gene's germline CDR1 is KGHDR and CDR2 SFDVKD. V was clipped by 5 bases and J by 10 bases, with 11 bases between them. The CDR3 runs to 13 residues. The CDR3 DNA sequence: TGTGCCACCAGTGGTGGAGTTGCCTCACCCCTCCACTTT. Its protein is CATSGGVASPLHF.

The chain has TRBV28 and TRBJ1-1; 8 nucleotides agree with TRBD1. J gave up 1 base and V 8 bases, and 9 bases lay outside the gene matches. In germline, CDR1 is MDHEN, CDR2 SYDVKM. The CDR3 is 15 residues long. CDR3 region: CASGDRGVQNTEAFF. The CDR3 DNA sequence: TGTGCCAGCGGAGACAGGGGCGTCCAGAACACTGAAGCTTTCTTT.

V is TRBV2 and J is TRBJ1-1, with no clear D. Between the trimmed V and J ends, which lost 3 bases and 1 base, there was a span of 9 bases. CDR3 length: 14 residues. Germline V lookup: CDR1 SNHLY, CDR2 FYNNEI. CDR3 sequence (DNA): TGTGCCAGCAGTGAGGGCAGGTGGAACACTGAAGCTTTCTTT. As protein: CASSEGRWNTEAFF.

This rearrangement joins TRBV19 to TRBJ1-5; maybe TRBD1 (5 bases). V dropped 6 bases and J dropped 0 bases, with 15 bases sitting between them. The CDR3 contains 16 residues. Per germline, CDR1 LNHDA and CDR2 SQIVND (reference sequence). Here the CDR3 reads CASSSGRGASNQPQHF. The CDR3 nucleotides are TGTGCCAGTAGCTCCGGAAGGGGTGCTAGCAATCAGCCCCAGCATTTT.

The chain joins TRBV29-1 to TRBJ2-7, with TRBD1 matching 9 bases. There are 13 residues in the CDR3. Trimming removed 6 bases from V and 2 bases from J; junction bases left unmatched: 5. Germline V gives CDR1 SQVTM, CDR2 ANQGSEA. CDR3: CSVAWDRAYEQYF. CDR3 nucleotide sequence: TGCAGCGTGGCCTGGGACAGGGCCTACGAGCAGTACTTC.

This clone appeared a few times. The CDR3 sequence: CASSLLGQPRDTEAFF. CDR3 bases: TGCGCCAGCAGCCTATTGGGACAGCCCAGGGACACTGAAGCTTTCTTT. This chain joins TRBV5-1 and TRBJ1-1, with 7 bases matching TRBD1. CDR1 and CDR2 (germline): SGHRS, YFSETQ. The CDR3 is 16 residues long. The V segment lost 4 bases and the J segment 3 bases; nucleotides outside the gene matches: 12. The full variable domain, its missing parts supplied by reference TRBV5-1 and TRBJ1-1, is KAGVTQTPRYLIKTRGQQVTLSCSPISGHRSVSWYQQTPGQGLQFLFEYFSETQRNKGNFPGRFSGRQFSNSRSEMNVSTLELGDSALYLCASSLLGQPRDTEAFFGQGTRLTVV.

V and J are TRBV7-9 and TRBJ2-2; the match to TRBD1 covers 10 bases. Germline V gene lookup returns CDR1 SEHNR and CDR2 FQNEAQ (reference sequence). CDR3 length equals 16 residues. With V trimmed by 3 bases and J by 5 bases, 6 bases remained unmatched. For the CDR3, the DNA is TGTGCCAGCAGCTTCCGGACAGGGGGAGGAACCGGGGAGCTGTTTTTT. Protein: CASSFRTGGGTGELFF.

V is TRBV9 and J is TRBJ2-1, with D unclear. Trimming shortened V by 4 bases and J by 7 bases, and 18 bases separated the two germline ends. The CDR3 runs 15 residues. The germline V gene has CDR1 SGDLS and CDR2 YYNGEE. The CDR3 here is CASSSRAVLENEQFF. The CDR3 nucleotides are TGTGCCAGCAGCTCCCGTGCGGTGTTGGAAAATGAGCAGTTCTTC.

The CDR3, as DNA: TGCGCCAGCAGCTATGGGGGGGAACTTGAGCAGTTCTTC. Encoded protein: CASSYGGELEQFF. The chain is built from TRBV5-1 and TRBJ2-1; 7 bases map to TRBD2. The CDR3 has 13 amino acids. Looked up from germline, CDR1 is SGHRS and CDR2 is YFSETQ. Germline trimming cut 3 bases from V and 9 bases from J; bases unmatched to any gene: 6.

The V and J genes are TRBV7-9 and TRBJ2-3, with 12 bases identical to TRBD2. The CDR3 loop spans 14 amino acids. Germline V lookup: CDR1 SEHNR, CDR2 FQNEAQ (reference sequence). J lost 5 bases, V lost 4 bases, and 1 base had no gene match. DNA for the CDR3: TGTGCCAGCAGCTCGGGACTAGCGGGAGATACGCAGTATTTT. This gives the protein CASSSGLAGDTQYF.

The V and J genes are TRBV11-3 and TRBJ1-3; D is possibly TRBD1 (6 bases). This CDR3 comprises 18 residues. Trimming pared 7 bases from V and 0 bases from J, leaving 22 bases between. Germline V gene data show CDR1 as SGHNT and CDR2 as YENEEA. DNA for the CDR3: TGTGCCAGCAATACTCCGGGACAAGAAATCCTCTCTGGAAACACCATATATTTT. Translated: CASNTPGQEILSGNTIYF.

This chain joins TRBV6-1 and TRBJ2-1; D gene unclear. This CDR3 has 12 amino acids. Germline V gene sequence: CDR1 MNHNS, CDR2 SASEGT. V dropped 1 base and J dropped 7 bases, with 5 bases sitting between them. The CDR3 loop is CASSEVRNEQFF. The CDR3 DNA follows: TGTGCCAGCAGTGAAGTTCGGAATGAGCAGTTCTTC.